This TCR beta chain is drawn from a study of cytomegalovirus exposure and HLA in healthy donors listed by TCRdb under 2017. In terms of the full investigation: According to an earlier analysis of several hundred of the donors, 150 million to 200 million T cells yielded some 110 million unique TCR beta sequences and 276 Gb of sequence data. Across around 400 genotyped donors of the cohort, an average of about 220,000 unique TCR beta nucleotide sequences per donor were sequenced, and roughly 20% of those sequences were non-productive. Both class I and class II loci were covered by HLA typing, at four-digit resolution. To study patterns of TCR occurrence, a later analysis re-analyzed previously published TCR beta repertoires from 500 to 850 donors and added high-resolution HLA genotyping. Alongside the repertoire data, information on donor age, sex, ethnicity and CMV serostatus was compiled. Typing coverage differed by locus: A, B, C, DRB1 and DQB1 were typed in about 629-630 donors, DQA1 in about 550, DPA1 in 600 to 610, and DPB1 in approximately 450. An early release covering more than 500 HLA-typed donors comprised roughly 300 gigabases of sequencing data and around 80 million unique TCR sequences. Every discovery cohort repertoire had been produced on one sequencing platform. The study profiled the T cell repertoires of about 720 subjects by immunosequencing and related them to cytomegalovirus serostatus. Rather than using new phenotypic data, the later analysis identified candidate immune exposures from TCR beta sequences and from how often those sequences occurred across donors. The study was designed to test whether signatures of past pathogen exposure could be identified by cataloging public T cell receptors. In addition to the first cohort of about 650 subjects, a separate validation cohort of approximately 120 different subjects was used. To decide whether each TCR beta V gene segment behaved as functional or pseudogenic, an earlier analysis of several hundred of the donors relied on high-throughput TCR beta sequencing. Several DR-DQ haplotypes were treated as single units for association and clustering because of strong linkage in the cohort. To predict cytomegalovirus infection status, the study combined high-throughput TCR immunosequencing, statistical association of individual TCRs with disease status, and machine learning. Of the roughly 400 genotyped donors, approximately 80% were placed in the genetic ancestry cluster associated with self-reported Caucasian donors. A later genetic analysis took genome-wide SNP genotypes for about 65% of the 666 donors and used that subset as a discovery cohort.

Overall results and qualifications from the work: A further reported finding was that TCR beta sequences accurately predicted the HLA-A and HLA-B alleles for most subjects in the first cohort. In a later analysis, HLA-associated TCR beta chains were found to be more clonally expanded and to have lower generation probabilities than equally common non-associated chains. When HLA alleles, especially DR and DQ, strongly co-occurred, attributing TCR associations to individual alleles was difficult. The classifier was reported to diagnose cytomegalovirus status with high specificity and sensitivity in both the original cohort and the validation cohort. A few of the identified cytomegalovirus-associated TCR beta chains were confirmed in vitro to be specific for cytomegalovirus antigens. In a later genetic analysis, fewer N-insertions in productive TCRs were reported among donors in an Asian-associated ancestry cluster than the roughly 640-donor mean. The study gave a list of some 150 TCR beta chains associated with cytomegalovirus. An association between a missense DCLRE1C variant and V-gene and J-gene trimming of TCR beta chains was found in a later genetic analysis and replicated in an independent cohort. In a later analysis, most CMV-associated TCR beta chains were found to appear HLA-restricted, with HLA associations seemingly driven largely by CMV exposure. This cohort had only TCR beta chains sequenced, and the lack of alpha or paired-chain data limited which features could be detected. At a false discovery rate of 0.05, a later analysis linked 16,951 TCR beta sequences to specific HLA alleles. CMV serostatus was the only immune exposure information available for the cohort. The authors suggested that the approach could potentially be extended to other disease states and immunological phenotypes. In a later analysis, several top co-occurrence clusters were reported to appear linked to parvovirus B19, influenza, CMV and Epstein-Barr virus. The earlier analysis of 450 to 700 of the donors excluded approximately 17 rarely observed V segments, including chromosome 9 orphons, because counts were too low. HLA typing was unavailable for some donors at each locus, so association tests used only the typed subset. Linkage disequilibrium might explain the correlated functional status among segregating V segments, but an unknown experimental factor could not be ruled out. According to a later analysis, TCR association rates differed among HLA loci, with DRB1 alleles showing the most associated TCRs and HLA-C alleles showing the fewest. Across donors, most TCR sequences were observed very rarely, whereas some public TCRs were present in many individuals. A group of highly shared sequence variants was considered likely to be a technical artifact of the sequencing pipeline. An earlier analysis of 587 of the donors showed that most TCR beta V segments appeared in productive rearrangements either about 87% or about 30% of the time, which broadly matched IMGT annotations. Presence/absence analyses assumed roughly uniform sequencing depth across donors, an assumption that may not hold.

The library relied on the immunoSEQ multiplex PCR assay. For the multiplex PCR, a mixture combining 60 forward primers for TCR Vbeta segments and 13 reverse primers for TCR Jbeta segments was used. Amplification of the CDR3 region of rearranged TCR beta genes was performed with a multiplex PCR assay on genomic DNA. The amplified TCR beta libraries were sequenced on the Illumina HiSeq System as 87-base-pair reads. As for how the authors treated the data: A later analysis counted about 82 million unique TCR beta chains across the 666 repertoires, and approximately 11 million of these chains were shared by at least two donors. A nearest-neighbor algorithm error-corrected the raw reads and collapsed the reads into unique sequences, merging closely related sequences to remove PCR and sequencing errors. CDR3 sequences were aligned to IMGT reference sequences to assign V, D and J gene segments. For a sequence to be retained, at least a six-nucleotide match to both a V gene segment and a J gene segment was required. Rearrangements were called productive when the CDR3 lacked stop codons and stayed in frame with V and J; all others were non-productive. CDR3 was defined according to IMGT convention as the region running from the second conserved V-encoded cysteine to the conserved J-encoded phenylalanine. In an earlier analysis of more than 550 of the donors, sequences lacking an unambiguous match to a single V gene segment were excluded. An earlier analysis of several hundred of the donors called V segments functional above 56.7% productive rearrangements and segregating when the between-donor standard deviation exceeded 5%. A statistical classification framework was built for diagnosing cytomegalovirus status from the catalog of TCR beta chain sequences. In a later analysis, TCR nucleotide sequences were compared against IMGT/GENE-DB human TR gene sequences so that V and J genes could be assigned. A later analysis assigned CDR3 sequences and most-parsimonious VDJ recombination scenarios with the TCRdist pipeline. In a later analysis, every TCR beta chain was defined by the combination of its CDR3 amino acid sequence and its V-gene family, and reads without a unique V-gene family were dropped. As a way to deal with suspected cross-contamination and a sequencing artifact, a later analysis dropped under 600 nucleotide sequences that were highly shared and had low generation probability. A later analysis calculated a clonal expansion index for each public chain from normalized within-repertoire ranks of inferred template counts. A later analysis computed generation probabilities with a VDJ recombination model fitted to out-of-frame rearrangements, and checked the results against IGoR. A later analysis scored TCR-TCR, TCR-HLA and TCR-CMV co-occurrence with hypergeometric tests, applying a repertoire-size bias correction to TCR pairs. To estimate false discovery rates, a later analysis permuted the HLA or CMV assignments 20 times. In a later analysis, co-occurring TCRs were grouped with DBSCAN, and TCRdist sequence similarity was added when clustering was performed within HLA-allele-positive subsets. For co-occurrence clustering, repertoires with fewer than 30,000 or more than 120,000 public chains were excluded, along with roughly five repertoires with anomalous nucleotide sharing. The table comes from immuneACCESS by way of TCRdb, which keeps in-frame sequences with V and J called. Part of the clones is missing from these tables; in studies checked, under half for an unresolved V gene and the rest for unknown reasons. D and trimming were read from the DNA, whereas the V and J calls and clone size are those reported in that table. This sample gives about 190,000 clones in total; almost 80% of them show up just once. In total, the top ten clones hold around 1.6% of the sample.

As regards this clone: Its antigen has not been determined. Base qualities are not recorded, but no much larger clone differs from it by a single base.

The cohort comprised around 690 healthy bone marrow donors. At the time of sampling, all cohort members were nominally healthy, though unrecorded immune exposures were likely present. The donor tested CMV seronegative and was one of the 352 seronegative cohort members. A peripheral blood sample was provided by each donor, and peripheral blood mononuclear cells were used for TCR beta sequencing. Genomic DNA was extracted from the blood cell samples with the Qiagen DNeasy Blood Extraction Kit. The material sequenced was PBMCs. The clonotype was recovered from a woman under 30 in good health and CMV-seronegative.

The CDR3 amino acid sequence is: CASSEVRINEQFF. The nucleotides read TGTGCCAGCAGTGAAGTCAGAATCAATGAGCAGTTCTTC. The receptor chain draws on TRBV6-1 and TRBJ2-1, with no D gene named confidently. V and J lose 1 base and 6 bases, and a span of 7 bases separates them. The germline V gene yields MNHNS for CDR1 and SASEGT for CDR2. The CDR3 runs 13 residues from the cysteine to the phenylalanine. Only the CDR3 portion is preserved as DNA: 39 bases, with reading frame beginning at the first base.